These 11 T cell receptor beta chains originate from one sample sequenced in a study of blood T cell repertoires in COVID-19. Sequencing used immunoSEQ multiplex PCR; TCRdb keeps in-frame clones, though not all of them. The repertoire has around 160,000 clones, 87% of them found once; the top ten carry approximately 4.3%. Sequencing used PBMCs or T cells enriched from blood (not recorded which). Source of these receptors: a woman between 40 and 55 years old who had been exposed to COVID-19.

The genes are TRBV5-1 and TRBJ2-7, with a possible D match to TRBD1 (5 bases). V was trimmed by 0 bases and J by 5 bases, leaving 12 bases between them. The CDR3 spans 14 residues. Per germline, CDR1 SGHRS and CDR2 YFSETQ. CDR3 bases: TGCGCCAGCAGCTTGGCCCTCAGGGTTAACGAGCAGTACTTC. This gives the protein CASSLALRVNEQYF.

The rearrangement joins TRBV27 to TRBJ1-5; 8 nucleotides line up with TRBD1. This CDR3 is built from 14 residues. With 5 bases clipped from V and 4 bases from J, the junction kept 4 bases outside the gene matches. Germline V gene lookup returns CDR1 MNHEY and CDR2 SMNVEV (reference sequence). CDR3 sequence (DNA): TGTGCCAGCAGTCACAGGGGGACGAATCAGCCCCAGCATTTT. The encoded protein is CASSHRGTNQPQHF.

The chain uses TRBV2 and TRBJ2-7; TRBD1 might be the D (6 bases). Per germline, CDR1 SNHLY and CDR2 FYNNEI. The V gene lost 5 bases and the J gene lost 2 bases, with 13 bases spanning the gap. CDR3 length equals 14 residues. Here the CDR3 reads CASSPSRDTYEQYF. Here the CDR3 DNA reads TGTGCCAGCAGTCCGTCCCGGGACACCTACGAGCAGTACTTC.

The J gene is TRBJ1-2, the V gene TRBV6-5, with TRBD1 identical over 8 bases. CDR1 is MNHEY and CDR2 is SVGAGI in the germline V gene. This CDR3 has 13 amino acids. The trim removed 2 bases at V and 8 bases at J, leaving 4 bases unmatched. The CDR3 DNA is TGTGCCAGCAGTTACAAGGGGACAGGCGGCTACACCTTC. This sequence encodes CASSYKGTGGYTF.

This clone was detected a few times. The genes are TRBV9 and TRBJ1-5; 7 bases are a match to TRBD1. Germline V gene data show CDR1 as SGDLS and CDR2 as YYNGEE. The CDR3 is made up of 15 amino acids. With V trimmed by 3 bases and J by 7 bases, 10 bases remained unmatched. DNA for the CDR3: TGTGCCAGCAGCGCGAGAACAGGGGTAGGGCAGCCCCAGCATTTT. Residues: CASSARTGVGQPQHF.

This clone has just one count. The chain has TRBV12-5 and TRBJ2-7; no firm D call. Per germline, CDR1 LGHNT and CDR2 FRNRAP. CDR3 size: 12 residues. V lost 9 bases and J lost 4, with 13 bases in between. The DNA for the CDR3 is TGTGCTAGCGTCAGATCGACATACGAGCAGTACTTC. Its protein product is CASVRSTYEQYF. Full variable domain (remainder filled in from reference TRBV12-5 and TRBJ2-7): DARVTQTPRHKVTEMGQEVTMRCQPILGHNTVFWYRQTMMQGLELLAYFRNRAPLDDSGMPKDRFSAEMPDATLATLKIQPSEPRDSAVYFCASVRSTYEQYFGPGTRLTVT.

Remarks on this clone: Distinct nucleotide sequences in the sample also encode this CDR3. The rearrangement joins TRBV18 to TRBJ1-1; TRBD1 is a possible D gene (6 bases). Per the germline V gene, CDR1 is KGHSH and CDR2 is LQKENI. The CDR3 covers 15 residues. Trimming removed 2 bases at V and 1 base at J, with 11 bases between. The CDR3 coding sequence is TGTGCCAGCTCACCAACCGGGACACCGAACACTGAAGCTTTCTTT. It is translated as CASSPTGTPNTEAFF.

The chain is built from TRBV7-6 and TRBJ2-2; TRBD2 might be the D (6 bases). Trimming cost V 4 bases and J 0 bases, with 9 bases left between them. The CDR3 is 15 residues long. Germline V lookup: CDR1 SGHVS, CDR2 FNYEAQ. CDR3 sequence (DNA): TGTGCCAGCAGCTCCCGGGAGTCGAACACCGGGGAGCTGTTTTTT. This translates into CASSSRESNTGELFF.

Note on this clone: One end of the junction is discordant with germline, which a read error may explain. CDR3 sequence: CASSEWTGNENLFF. In DNA, the CDR3 is TGTGCCAGCAGTGAATGGACAGGCAATGAAAACCTGTTTTTT. The chain joins TRBV25-1 to TRBJ1-4; 7 nucleotides line up with TRBD1. CDR3 length equals 14 residues. CDR1 and CDR2 from the germline V gene are MGHDK and SYGVNS. The full variable domain, in which reference TRBV25-1 and TRBJ1-4 provide the parts outside the CDR3, is EADIYQTPRYLVIGTGKKITLECSQTMGHDKMYWYQQDPGMELHLIHYSYGVNSTEKGDLSSESTVSRIRTEHFPLTLESARPSHTSQYLCASSEWTGNENLFFGSGTQLSVL.

The chain carries TRBV4-1 and TRBJ2-7, with 11 bases fitting TRBD2. CDR3 length equals 15 residues. Per the germline V gene, CDR1 is MGHRA and CDR2 is YSYEKL. J was trimmed by 4 bases and V by 3 bases; bases with no gene match: 5. The CDR3, as DNA: TGCGCCAGCAGCCATGCTAGCGGGGGGTTATACGAGCAGTACTTC. Residues: CASSHASGGLYEQYF.

This clone was seen once. The gene calls are TRBV19 and TRBJ1-5, with 7 bases that match TRBD1. Losses at the gene ends were 6 bases for V and 1 base for J; bases not matched to a gene: 9. The CDR3 runs to 16 residues. Germline lookup yields CDR1 LNHDA and CDR2 SQIVND (reference sequence). As DNA, the CDR3 is TGTGCCAGTAGCTTTTCCGGGACAGAAAGCAATCAGCCCCAGCATTTT. Protein: CASSFSGTESNQPQHF.